This entry features one T cell receptor (beta chain) sequence. Antigen unknown. Germline V CDR1 and CDR2: SGHTA, FQGNSA. The junction had 5 bases not matched to a gene; V was cut back by 6 bases and J by 1 base. CDR3 length: 15 residues. Regarding donors, all were healthy bone marrow donors. These data are taken from a study of cytomegalovirus exposure and HLA in healthy donors. Study results and caveats: The study listed 150 to 200 cytomegalovirus-associated TCR beta chains. 16,951 TCR beta sequences were associated with HLA alleles at 0.05 false discovery rate in a later analysis. Rarity marked most TCR sequences, yet some public TCRs occurred in many donors.

Primers for the PCR totalled 60 Vbeta and 13 Jbeta. Here immunoSEQ multiplex PCR was the method, and the copy in TCRdb shows in-frame clones only, minus some. The sample records roughly 56,000 clones, more than 70% being singletons. The chain links TRBV7-2 to TRBJ2-2; 7 nucleotides agree with TRBD2. The clonotype comes from a man aged 18 to 30 in good health and CMV-seronegative. The sequencing input was PBMCs. CDR3 coding DNA: TGTGCCAGCAGACAAGGACTAGGGAACACCGGGGAGCTGTTTTTT. The encoded protein is CASRQGLGNTGELFF.